The clone carrying this T cell receptor beta chain appeared many times. Its antigen is currently unknown. These data come from a study of CD8 T cells in ankylosing spondylitis. Study observations and caveats: With a CD8+ phenotype, disease-linked clones were relatively rare in peripheral blood. Earlier literature documents some of the motif variants in reactive arthritis synovial fluid and blood. The authors reported significant enrichment of disease-linked clones in matched ankylosing spondylitis synovial fluid. The study identified a TCR beta motif of under 10 highly homologous variants that appeared characteristic of ankylosing spondylitis blood.

Molecular-barcoded quantitative 5'-RACE produced these TCR beta libraries. TCRdb re-called the 5' RACE reads through MiXCR, storing one row per CDR3 protein. The data hold 130,000 or so distinct CDR3 sequences, with approximately 17% observed a single time. There are 13 residues in the CDR3. Trimming stripped 0 bases from V and 4 bases from J, with 7 bases between. Germline CDR1 SGHRS, CDR2 YFSETQ. The clonotype comes from a male donor with ankylosing spondylitis. Sequencing was carried out using blood, either unsorted or a sorted T cell fraction (not recorded which). The J gene is TRBJ1-1, the V gene TRBV5-1; D uncertain. In nucleotides, the CDR3 is TGCGCCAGCAGCTTGGGGTCGGGCACTGAAGCTTTCTTT. Translation gives CASSLGSGTEAFF.